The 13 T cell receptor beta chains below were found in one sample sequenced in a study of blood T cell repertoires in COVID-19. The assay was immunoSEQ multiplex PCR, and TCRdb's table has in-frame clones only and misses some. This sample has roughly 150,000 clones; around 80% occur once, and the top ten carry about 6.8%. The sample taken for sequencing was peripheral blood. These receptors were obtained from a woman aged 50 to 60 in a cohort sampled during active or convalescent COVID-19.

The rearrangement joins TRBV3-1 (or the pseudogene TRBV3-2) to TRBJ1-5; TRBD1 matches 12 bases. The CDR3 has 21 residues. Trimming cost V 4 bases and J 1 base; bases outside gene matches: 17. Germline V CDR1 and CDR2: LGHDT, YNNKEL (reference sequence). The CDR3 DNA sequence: TGTGCCAGCAGCCTAAAGGGGCTGGGACAGGGGGCGAGATTAAGCAATCAGCCCCAGCATTTT. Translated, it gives CASSLKGLGQGARLSNQPQHF.

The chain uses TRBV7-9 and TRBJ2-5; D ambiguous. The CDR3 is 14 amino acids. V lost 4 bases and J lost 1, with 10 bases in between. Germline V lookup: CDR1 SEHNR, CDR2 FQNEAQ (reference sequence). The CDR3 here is CASSSLSGQETQYF. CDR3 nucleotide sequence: TGTGCCAGCAGCTCCCTCTCCGGCCAAGAGACCCAGTACTTC. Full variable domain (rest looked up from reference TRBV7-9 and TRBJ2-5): DTGVSQNPRHKITKRGQNVTFRCDPISEHNRLYWYRQTLGQGPEFLTYFQNEAQLEKSRLLSDRFSAERPKGSFSTLEIQRTEQGDSAMYLCASSSLSGQETQYFGPGTRLLVL.

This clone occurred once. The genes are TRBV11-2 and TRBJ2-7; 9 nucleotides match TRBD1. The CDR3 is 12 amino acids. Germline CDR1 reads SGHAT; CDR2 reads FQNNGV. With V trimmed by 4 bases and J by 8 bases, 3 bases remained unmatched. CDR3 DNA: TGTGCCAGCAGCTCTGGACAGGGGAAGCAGTACTTC. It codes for CASSSGQGKQYF.

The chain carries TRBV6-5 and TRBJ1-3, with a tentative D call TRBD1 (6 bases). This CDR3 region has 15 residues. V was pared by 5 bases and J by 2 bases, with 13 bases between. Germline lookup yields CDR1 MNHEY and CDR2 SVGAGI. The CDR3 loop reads CASSRNRETGNTIYF. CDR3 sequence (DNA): TGTGCCAGCAGTCGCAACAGGGAAACTGGAAACACCATATATTTT.

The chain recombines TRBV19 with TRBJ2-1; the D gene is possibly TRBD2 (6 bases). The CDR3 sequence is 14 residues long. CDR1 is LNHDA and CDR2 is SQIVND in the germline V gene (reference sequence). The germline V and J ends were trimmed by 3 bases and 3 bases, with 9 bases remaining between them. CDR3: CASSMPGDYNEQFF. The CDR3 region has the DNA TGTGCCAGTAGTATGCCGGGGGACTACAATGAGCAGTTCTTC.

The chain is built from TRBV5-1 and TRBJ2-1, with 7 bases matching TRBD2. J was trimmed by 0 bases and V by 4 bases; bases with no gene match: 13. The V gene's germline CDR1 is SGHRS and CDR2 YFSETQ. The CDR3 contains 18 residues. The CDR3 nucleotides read TGCGCCAGCAGCGCGATGGCGGGGGACTCCTACTCCTACAATGAGCAGTTCTTC. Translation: CASSAMAGDSYSYNEQFF. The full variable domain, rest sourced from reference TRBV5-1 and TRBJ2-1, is KAGVTQTPRYLIKTRGQQVTLSCSPISGHRSVSWYQQTPGQGLQFLFEYFSETQRNKGNFPGRFSGRQFSNSRSEMNVSTLELGDSALYLCASSAMAGDSYSYNEQFFGPGTRLTVL.

The CDR3 protein is CASSYSRGVLYNEQFF. The DNA of the CDR3 is TGTGCCAGCAGTTACTCTCGGGGGGTCCTCTACAATGAGCAGTTCTTC. The J gene is TRBJ2-1, the V gene TRBV6-5; 7 positions agree with TRBD2. This CDR3 has 16 residues. Unmatched junction bases numbered 5, after V lost 0 bases and J lost 3 bases. Germline CDR1 and CDR2: MNHEY and SVGAGI.

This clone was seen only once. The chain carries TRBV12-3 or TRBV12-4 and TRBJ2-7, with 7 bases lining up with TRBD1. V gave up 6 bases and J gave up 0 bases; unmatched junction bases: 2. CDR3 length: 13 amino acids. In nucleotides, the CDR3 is TGTGCCAGCAGCGGGACAGACTCCTACGAGCAGTACTTC. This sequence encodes CASSGTDSYEQYF.

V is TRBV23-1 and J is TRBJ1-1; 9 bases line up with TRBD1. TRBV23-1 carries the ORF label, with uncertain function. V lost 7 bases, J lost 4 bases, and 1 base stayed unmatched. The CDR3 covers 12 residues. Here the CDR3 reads CASTTGGTEAFF. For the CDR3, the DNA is TGCGCCAGCACGACAGGGGGCACTGAAGCTTTCTTT.

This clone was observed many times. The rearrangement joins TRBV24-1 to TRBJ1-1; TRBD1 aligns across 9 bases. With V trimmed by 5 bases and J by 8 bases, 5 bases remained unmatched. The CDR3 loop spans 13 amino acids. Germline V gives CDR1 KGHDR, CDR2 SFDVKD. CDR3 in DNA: TGTGCCACCAGTGTCCGGGACAGGGAGGAAGCTTTCTTT. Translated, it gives CATSVRDREEAFF.

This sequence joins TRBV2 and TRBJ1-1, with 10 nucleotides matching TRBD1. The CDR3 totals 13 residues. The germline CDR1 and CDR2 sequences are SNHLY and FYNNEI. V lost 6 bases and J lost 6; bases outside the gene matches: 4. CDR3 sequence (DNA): TGTGCCAGCAGGGTAGGACAGGGGGCTGAAGCTTTCTTT. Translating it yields CASRVGQGAEAFF.

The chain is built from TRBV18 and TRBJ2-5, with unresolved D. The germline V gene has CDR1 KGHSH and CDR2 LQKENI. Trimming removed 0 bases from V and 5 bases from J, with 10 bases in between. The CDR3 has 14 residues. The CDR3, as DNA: TGTGCCAGCTCACCACCGATGGCGGAGGAGACCCAGTACTTC. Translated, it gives CASSPPMAEETQYF.

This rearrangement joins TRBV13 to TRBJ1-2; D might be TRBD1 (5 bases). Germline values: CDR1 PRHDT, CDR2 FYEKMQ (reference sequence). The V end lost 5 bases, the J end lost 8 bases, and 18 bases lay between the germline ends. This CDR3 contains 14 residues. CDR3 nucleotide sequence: TGTGCCAGCAGCACCAATCAGGGCTACCGGGGCTACACCTTC. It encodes CASSTNQGYRGYTF.